The rows below give T cell receptor beta chains drawn from one sample of a study of blood T cell repertoires in COVID-19. Clones were sequenced by immunoSEQ multiplex PCR, and TCRdb holds only the in-frame ones, with some missing. This sample has a few hundred thousand clones, with approximately 80% found just once. Sample: peripheral blood. These receptor sequences come from a human donor in a cohort sampled during active COVID-19. The CDR3 runs from the conserved cysteine through the conserved F or W. D genes are given only for firm matches. Rows give clone size only sometimes, using once, few, many, or a class for an expanded clone.

v_call	clone_size	d_call	j_call	cdr3_nt	cdr3_aa
TRBV3-1/TRBV3-2	NA	NA	TRBJ2-7	TGTGCCAGCAGCCAATTTCCCTTAACACAGGTCCCCTACGAGCAGTACTTC	CASSQFPLTQVPYEQYF
TRBV28	NA	NA	TRBJ2-7	TGTGCCAGCAGTCCCCCGGCCGGGGTGCCCTACGAGCAGTACTTC	CASSPPAGVPYEQYF
TRBV5-1	NA	TRBD1	TRBJ2-5	TGCGCCAGCACCTCCAAGGGACAGCTACAAGAGACCCAGTACTTC	CASTSKGQLQETQYF
TRBV15	NA	NA	TRBJ1-4	TGTGCCACCAGCAGAGTGGGGGGAGTGGAGGGATTGTTTTTT	CATSRVGGVEGLFF
TRBV4-2	NA	TRBD1	TRBJ2-3	TGTGCCAGCAGCCAGGATAACCGGGACAGGGAAAGCACAGATACGCAGTATTTT	CASSQDNRDRESTDTQYF
TRBV5-5	NA	NA	TRBJ1-5	TGTGCCAGCAGCCCTTCTTGGGGCACCGGCGGCAATCAGCCCCAGCATTTT	CASSPSWGTGGNQPQHF
TRBV5-1	NA	NA	TRBJ2-2	TGCGCCAGCAGCTTGCTTGTCGGGGAGCTGTTTTTT	CASSLLVGELFF
TRBV5-1	NA	NA	TRBJ1-4	TGCGCCAGCAGCCTACAGGGTAGGGATGAAAAACTGTTTTTT	CASSLQGRDEKLFF
TRBV5-1	few	NA	TRBJ2-3	TGCGCCAGCAGCTTGGCTTTTCTGGGGGCGGATACGCAGTATTTT	CASSLAFLGADTQYF
TRBV20-1	NA	NA	TRBJ1-2	TGCAGTGCTAGTCCTGAGGGAGGCTACACCTTC	CSASPEGGYTF
TRBV24-1	once	TRBD1	TRBJ2-2	TGTGCCACCAGTGACTACGGACAGGGGGAAAACACCGGGGAGCTGTTTTTT	CATSDYGQGENTGELFF
TRBV11-2	NA	NA	TRBJ2-7	TGTGCCAGCAGAGCCTCGGGTAACGAGCAGTACTTC	CASRASGNEQYF
TRBV10-3	NA	TRBD1	TRBJ2-3	TGTGCCACCGAACAGGGGGCCAATCCAGATACGCAGTATTTT	CATEQGANPDTQYF
TRBV4-3	few	NA	TRBJ1-5	TGCGCCAGCAGCCAAGAATCAGGTTATAGCAATCAGCCCCAGCATTTT	CASSQESGYSNQPQHF
TRBV6-6	NA	NA	TRBJ2-7	TGTGCCAGCAGTCCAACAGGGAGCGAGCAGTACTTC	CASSPTGSEQYF
TRBV28	NA	NA	TRBJ1-3	TGTGCCAGCAGTTTACATAGCAGCTCTGGAAACACCATATATTTT	CASSLHSSSGNTIYF
TRBV6-5	once	NA	TRBJ1-4	TGTGCCAGCAGTTACATCGGGGATAACGAAAAACTGTTTTTT	CASSYIGDNEKLFF
TRBV19	NA	NA	TRBJ2-1	TGTGCCAGTAGTGGACAGCTTAGCTCCTACAATGAGCAGTTCTTC	CASSGQLSSYNEQFF
TRBV5-6	NA	TRBD1	TRBJ2-1	TGTGCCAGCAGCTCCGGACAGGGTGGGGACAATGAGCAGTTCTTC	CASSSGQGGDNEQFF
TRBV7-7	NA	TRBD2	TRBJ2-1	TGTGCTAGCAGCTTAGAGGGGACTAGCGGGAACAATGAGCAGTTCTTC	CASSLEGTSGNNEQFF
TRBV6-5	once	TRBD1	TRBJ1-1	TGTGCCAGCAGAACAGGGGGGACTGAAGCTTTCTTT	CASRTGGTEAFF
TRBV27	once	NA	TRBJ1-1	TGTGCCAGCAGTTCGAGGACAAAGAACACTGAAGCTTTCTTT	CASSSRTKNTEAFF
TRBV5-4	NA	NA	TRBJ1-1	TGTGCCAGCAGCGGGACAAGGCCGACTGAAGCTTTCTTT	CASSGTRPTEAFF
TRBV5-1	once	TRBD1	TRBJ1-2	TGCGCCAGCAGCAACCGGGACAGGGCTAGCGATGGCTACACCTTC	CASSNRDRASDGYTF
TRBV5-6	once	TRBD1	TRBJ2-1	TGTGCCAGCAGCTCGGGGACAGCCAATGAGCAGTTCTTC	CASSSGTANEQFF
TRBV4-3	NA	NA	TRBJ2-7	TGCGCCAGCAGCCAAGATTCAGGGGTTGTTGGCGAGCAGTACTTC	CASSQDSGVVGEQYF
TRBV29-1	NA	NA	TRBJ2-6	TGCAGCGTTGATAGGGGCACTGGGGCCAACGTCCTGACTTTC	CSVDRGTGANVLTF
TRBV5-5	NA	TRBD2	TRBJ2-1	TGTGCCAGCAGCTCACAGGGACTAGCGGGAGTGGGTGAGCAGTTCTTC	CASSSQGLAGVGEQFF
TRBV4-1	once	NA	TRBJ1-2	TGCGCCAGCAGCCCAGAGAGACAGGATGTGCGGGGCTACACCTTC	CASSPERQDVRGYTF
TRBV7-2	few	NA	TRBJ1-2	TGTGCCAGCAGCCTTACCCGGCCTCAGGTCGTTGGCTACACCTTC	CASSLTRPQVVGYTF
TRBV11-2	NA	TRBD2	TRBJ2-3	TGTGCCAGCAGCCCCGTGGGGGGGGGCACAGATACGCAGTATTTT	CASSPVGGGTDTQYF
TRBV5-1	NA	TRBD2	TRBJ2-3	TGCGCCAGCAGCTTGGAGCTCCTAGCGGGAGTTGTAACAGATACGCAGTATTTT	CASSLELLAGVVTDTQYF
TRBV27	NA	NA	TRBJ2-1	TGTGCCAGCAGTTTCAGGCAGGGATCCTACAATGAGCAGTTCTTC	CASSFRQGSYNEQFF
TRBV7-3	NA	TRBD2	TRBJ2-1	TGTGCCAGCAGTTCGGGACTAGCGGGCTACAATGAGCAGTTCTTC	CASSSGLAGYNEQFF
TRBV2	NA	NA	TRBJ2-2	TGTGCCAGCATGGGTCAATCTGGAGTATTGGCCGGGGAGCTGTTTTTT	CASMGQSGVLAGELFF
TRBV10-3	NA	NA	TRBJ2-7	TGTGCCATCAGTGAGGCCCCGAGGACAGACTTACTTAACCACGAGCAGTACTTC	CAISEAPRTDLLNHEQYF
TRBV6-6	NA	NA	TRBJ2-7	TGTGCCAGCAGTTATTCGGGGAGGAACGACTACGAGCAGTACTTC	CASSYSGRNDYEQYF
TRBV5-6	NA	NA	TRBJ2-7	TGTGCCAGCAGCTCGCTCGCGGGGGACACGCGGGAGCAGTACTTC	CASSSLAGDTREQYF
TRBV23-1	once	NA	TRBJ2-3	TGCGCCAGCAGTCAATCAAATCGGCGGGAAAGGCCAGATACGCAGTATTTT	CASSQSNRRERPDTQYF
TRBV7-3	NA	NA	TRBJ1-1	TGTGCCAGCATAGAACTTCGGGGGAACGCTGAAGCTTTCTTT	CASIELRGNAEAFF
TRBV19	NA	NA	TRBJ1-3	TGTGCCAGTAGTGCCTCGGAGAGAGGGAGCTCTGGAAACACCATATATTTT	CASSASERGSSGNTIYF
TRBV3-1/TRBV3-2	few	TRBD2	TRBJ2-1	TGTGCCAGCAGCCCGGGACTAGACTCCTACAATGAGCAGTTCTTC	CASSPGLDSYNEQFF
TRBV5-1	NA	TRBD1	TRBJ1-1	TGCGCCAGCAGCATTCCGGGACAGGGGTACACTGAAGCTTTCTTT	CASSIPGQGYTEAFF
TRBV10-2	once	TRBD1	TRBJ1-5	TGCGCCAGCAGGGGACAGACCAATCAGCCCCAGCATTTT	CASRGQTNQPQHF
TRBV6-6	NA	NA	TRBJ1-2	TGTGCCAGCAGTTACAGCGGAGCTAACTATGGCTACACCTTC	CASSYSGANYGYTF
TRBV18	NA	NA	TRBJ2-5	TGTGCCAGCTCACCAACCTTCACCGGGGAGACCCAGTACTTC	CASSPTFTGETQYF
TRBV15	NA	TRBD1	TRBJ1-2	TGTGCCACCAGCAGAGTAGGGGGACAGTCCTATGGCTACACCTTC	CATSRVGGQSYGYTF
TRBV27	few	TRBD2	TRBJ2-1	TGTGCCAGCAGTTTACAAGGGTTATTGCGGCGGGGGGTATACAATGAGCAGTTCTTC	CASSLQGLLRRGVYNEQFF